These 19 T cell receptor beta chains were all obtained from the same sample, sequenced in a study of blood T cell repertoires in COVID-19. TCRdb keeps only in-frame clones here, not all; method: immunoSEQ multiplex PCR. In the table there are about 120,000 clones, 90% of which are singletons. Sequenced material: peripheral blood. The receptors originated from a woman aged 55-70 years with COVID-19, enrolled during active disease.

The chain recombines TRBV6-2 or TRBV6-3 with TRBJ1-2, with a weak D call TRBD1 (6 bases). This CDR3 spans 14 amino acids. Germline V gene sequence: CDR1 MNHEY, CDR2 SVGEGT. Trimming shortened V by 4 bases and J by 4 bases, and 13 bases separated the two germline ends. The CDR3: CASSSQGLIYGYTF. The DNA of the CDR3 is TGTGCCAGCAGTTCCCAGGGGCTCATCTATGGCTACACCTTC.

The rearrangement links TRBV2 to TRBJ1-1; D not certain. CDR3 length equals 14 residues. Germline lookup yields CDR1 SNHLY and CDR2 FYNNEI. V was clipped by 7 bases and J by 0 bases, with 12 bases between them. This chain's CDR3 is CASTSRSMNTEAFF. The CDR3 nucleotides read TGTGCCAGCACCTCGAGGTCCATGAACACTGAAGCTTTCTTT.

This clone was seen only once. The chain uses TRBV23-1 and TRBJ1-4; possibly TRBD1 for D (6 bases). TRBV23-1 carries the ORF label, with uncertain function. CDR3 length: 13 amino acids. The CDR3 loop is CETPGAQYNRLFF. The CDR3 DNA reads TGCGAGACGCCAGGGGCCCAGTATAATAGGCTGTTTTTT.

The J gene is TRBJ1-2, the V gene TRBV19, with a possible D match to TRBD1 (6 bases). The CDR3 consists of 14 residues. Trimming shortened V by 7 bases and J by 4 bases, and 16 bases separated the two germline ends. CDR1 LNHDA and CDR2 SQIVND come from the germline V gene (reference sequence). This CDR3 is CASTRQGNLYGYTF. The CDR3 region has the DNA TGTGCCAGTACTAGGCAGGGGAATCTCTATGGCTACACCTTC.

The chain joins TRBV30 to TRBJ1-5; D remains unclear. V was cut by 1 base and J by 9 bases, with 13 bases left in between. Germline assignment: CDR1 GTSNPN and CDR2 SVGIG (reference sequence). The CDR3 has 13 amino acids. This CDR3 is CAWSAVGLGPQHF. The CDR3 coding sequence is TGTGCCTGGAGTGCGGTAGGCCTAGGGCCCCAGCATTTT.

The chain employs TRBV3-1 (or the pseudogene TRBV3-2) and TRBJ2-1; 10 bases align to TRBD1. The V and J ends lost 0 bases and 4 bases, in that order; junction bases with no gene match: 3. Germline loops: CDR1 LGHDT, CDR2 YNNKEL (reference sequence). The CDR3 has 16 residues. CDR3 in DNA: TGTGCCAGCAGCCAAGAGGAGGGACAGGGGTACAATGAGCAGTTCTTC. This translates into CASSQEEGQGYNEQFF.

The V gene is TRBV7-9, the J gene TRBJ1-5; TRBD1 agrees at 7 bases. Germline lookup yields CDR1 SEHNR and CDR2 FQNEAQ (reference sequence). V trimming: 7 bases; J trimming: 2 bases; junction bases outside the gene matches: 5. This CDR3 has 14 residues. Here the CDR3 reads CASTQGPGNQPQHF. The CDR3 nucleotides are TGTGCCAGCACACAGGGGCCGGGCAATCAGCCCCAGCATTTT. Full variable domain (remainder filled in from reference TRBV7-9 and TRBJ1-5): DTGVSQNPRHKITKRGQNVTFRCDPISEHNRLYWYRQTLGQGPEFLTYFQNEAQLEKSRLLSDRFSAERPKGSFSTLEIQRTEQGDSAMYLCASTQGPGNQPQHFGDGTRLSIL.

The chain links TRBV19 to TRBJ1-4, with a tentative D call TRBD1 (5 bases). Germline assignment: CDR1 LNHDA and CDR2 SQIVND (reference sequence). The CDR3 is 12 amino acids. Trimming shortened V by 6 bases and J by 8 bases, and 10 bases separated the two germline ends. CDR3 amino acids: CASSQGGEKLFF. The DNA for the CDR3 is TGTGCCAGTAGCCAGGGAGGGGAAAAACTGTTTTTT.

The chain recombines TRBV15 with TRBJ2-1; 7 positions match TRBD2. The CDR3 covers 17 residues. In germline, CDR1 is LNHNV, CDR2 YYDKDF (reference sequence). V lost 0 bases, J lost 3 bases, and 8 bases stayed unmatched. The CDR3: CATSREESGTLYNEQFF. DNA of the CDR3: TGTGCCACCAGCAGAGAAGAGAGCGGGACTCTCTACAATGAGCAGTTCTTC.

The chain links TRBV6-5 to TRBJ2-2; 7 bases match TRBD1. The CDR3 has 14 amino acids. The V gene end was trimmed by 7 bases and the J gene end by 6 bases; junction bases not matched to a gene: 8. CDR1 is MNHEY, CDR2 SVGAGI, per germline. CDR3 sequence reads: CASNFLQGSGELFF. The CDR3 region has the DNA TGTGCCAGCAATTTTTTACAGGGGTCCGGGGAGCTGTTTTTT.

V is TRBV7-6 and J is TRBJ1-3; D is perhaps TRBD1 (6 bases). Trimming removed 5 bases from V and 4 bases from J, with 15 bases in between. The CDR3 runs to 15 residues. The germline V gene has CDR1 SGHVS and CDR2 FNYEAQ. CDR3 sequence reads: CASSPRQAKGNTIYF. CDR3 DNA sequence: TGTGCCAGCAGCCCCAGACAGGCAAAAGGAAACACCATATATTTT.

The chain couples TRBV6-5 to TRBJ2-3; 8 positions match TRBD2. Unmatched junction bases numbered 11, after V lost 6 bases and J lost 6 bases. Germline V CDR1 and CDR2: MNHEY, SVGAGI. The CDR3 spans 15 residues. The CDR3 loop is CASRVNPGLVDTQYF. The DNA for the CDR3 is TGTGCCAGCAGGGTCAACCCGGGACTAGTCGATACGCAGTATTTT.

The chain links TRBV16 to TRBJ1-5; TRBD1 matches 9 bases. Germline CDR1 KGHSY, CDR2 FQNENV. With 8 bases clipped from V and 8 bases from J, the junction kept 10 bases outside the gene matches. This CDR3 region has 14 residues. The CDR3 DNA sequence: TGTGCCAGCGGACTTACAGGGGGCGCGGAGCCCCAGCATTTT. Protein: CASGLTGGAEPQHF.

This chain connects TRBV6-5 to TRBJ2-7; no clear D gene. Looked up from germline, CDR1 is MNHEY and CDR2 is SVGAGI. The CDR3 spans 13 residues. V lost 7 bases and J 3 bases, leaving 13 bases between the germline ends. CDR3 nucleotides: TGTGCCAGCAAGGCAACTGGAGTCTACGAGCAGTACTTC. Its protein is CASKATGVYEQYF.

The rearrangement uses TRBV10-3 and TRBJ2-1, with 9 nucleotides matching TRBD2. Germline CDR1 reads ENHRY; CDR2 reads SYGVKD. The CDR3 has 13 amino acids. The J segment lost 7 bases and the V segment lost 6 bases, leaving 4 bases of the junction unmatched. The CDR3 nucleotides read TGTGCCATCAGGATGGGACTAGCTAATGAGCAGTTCTTC. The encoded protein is CAIRMGLANEQFF.

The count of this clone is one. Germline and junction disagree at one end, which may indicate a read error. In DNA, the CDR3 is TGCGCCAGCAGCATTGGGGACAGAGAGGTTTCCTTT. Protein: CASSIGDREVSF. The V and J genes are TRBV5-1 and TRBJ1-1; 7 bases line up with TRBD1. The V gene's germline CDR1 is SGHRS and CDR2 YFSETQ. This CDR3 contains 12 residues. Looking up the rest from reference TRBV5-1 and TRBJ1-1 gives the full variable domain: KAGVTQTPRYLIKTRGQQVTLSCSPISGHRSVSWYQQTPGQGLQFLFEYFSETQRNKGNFPGRFSGRQFSNSRSEMNVSTLELGDSALYLCASSIGDREVSFGQGTRLTVV.

The CDR3 bases are TGTGCCAGCAGCTTAGGGGGCTGGTCCGGTGGGGATACGCAGTATTTT. Translated, it gives CASSLGGWSGGDTQYF. This rearrangement joins TRBV7-6 to TRBJ2-3; a possible D gene is TRBD1 (5 bases). CDR1 is SGHVS, CDR2 FNYEAQ, per germline. The CDR3 length is 16 residues. V was trimmed by 1 base and J by 6 bases, leaving 17 bases between them.

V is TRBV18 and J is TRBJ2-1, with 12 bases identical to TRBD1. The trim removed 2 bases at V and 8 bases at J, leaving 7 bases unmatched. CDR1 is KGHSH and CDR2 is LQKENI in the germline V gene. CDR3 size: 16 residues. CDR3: CASSPGTGGDDDEQFF. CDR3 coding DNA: TGTGCCAGCTCACCAGGGACAGGGGGCGATGATGATGAGCAGTTCTTC.

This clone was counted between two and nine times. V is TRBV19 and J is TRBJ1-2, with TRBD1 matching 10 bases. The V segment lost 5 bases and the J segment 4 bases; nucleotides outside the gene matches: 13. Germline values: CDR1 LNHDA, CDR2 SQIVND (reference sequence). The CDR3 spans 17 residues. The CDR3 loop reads CASSDRTGGSLSYGYTF. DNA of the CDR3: TGTGCCAGTAGTGATCGGACAGGGGGATCGTTGAGCTATGGCTACACCTTC.